This TCR beta chain was recorded in a study of T-cell memory formation after mild COVID-19. Findings and limits, study-wide: For second-wave clones that peaked at day 37, SARS-CoV-2 specificity went unverified.

In TCRdb, the 5' RACE reads were re-called with MiXCR into one record per CDR3 protein. The sample carries around 29,000 distinct CDR3 sequences, about 16% recorded once. As for this clonotype: The antigen is not known.

CDR3 size: 14 residues. Germline V CDR1 and CDR2: SGHAT, FQNNGV. Trimming shortened V by 4 bases and J by 0 bases, and 9 bases separated the two germline ends. Sequencing used PBMCs or a T cell subset sorted from them (not recorded which). This chain connects TRBV11-2 to TRBJ1-1, with D possibly TRBD1 on 6 matching bases. This TCR came from an adult who had mild COVID-19 (a few samples of this study predate the infection). Cell type and time point are not known. The DNA for the CDR3 is TGTGCCAGCAGCTCCGGACAGCTGAACACTGAAGCTTTCTTT. Residues: CASSSGQLNTEAFF.